The 26 T cell receptor beta chains presented below share a single source sample, sequenced in a study of blood T cells in healthy people across ages. Primed by a sample-barcoded 5' primer and a J-beta primer mix, a second PCR proceeded for 7 to 11 cycles. Via MiXCR, TCRdb re-called the 5' RACE reads, giving one row per CDR3 protein. The table records 780,000 or so distinct CDR3 sequences, 20% to 30% of them present only once. This sample was also put to use in a study of T cells of mothers and their children.

The sequenced sample was blood. The receptors derive from a boy aged 5-17 years in good health.

V and J are TRBV6-2 or TRBV6-3 and TRBJ2-7; 10 bases match TRBD2. V shed 0 bases, J shed 1 base, and the junction held 15 bases outside the gene matches. This CDR3 comprises 20 residues. From germline, CDR1 is MNHEY and CDR2 SVGEGT. CDR3 protein: CASSYSDLAGEVIRSYEQYF. The CDR3 coding sequence is TGTGCCAGCAGTTACTCCGATCTAGCGGGAGAGGTAATAAGGTCCTACGAGCAGTACTTC.

This clonotype showed up just a few times. The V and J genes are TRBV10-3 and TRBJ2-5; D possibly corresponds to TRBD1 (6 bases). The CDR3 covers 13 residues. Germline V lookup: CDR1 ENHRY, CDR2 SYGVKD. The V end was cut by 3 bases, the J end by 5 bases, with 10 bases between. CDR3 DNA: TGTGCCATCAGTGATGTCCAGGGGGAGACCCAGTACTTC. This sequence encodes CAISDVQGETQYF.

This chain connects TRBV6-1 to TRBJ2-1; TRBD2 might be the D (6 bases). The germline V gene encodes CDR1 MNHNS and CDR2 SASEGT. The CDR3 runs to 17 residues. V was trimmed by 1 base and J by 7 bases, leaving 20 bases between them. The CDR3 region is CASSEVLGAGLLNEQFF. The DNA of the CDR3 is TGTGCCAGCAGTGAAGTCCTAGGGGCGGGACTTTTAAATGAGCAGTTCTTC.

The chain carries TRBV7-2 and TRBJ2-1; D is possibly TRBD2 (5 bases). V gave up 2 bases and J gave up 5 bases, with 7 bases separating them. Per germline, CDR1 SGHTA and CDR2 FQGNSA. The CDR3 length is 13 residues. The CDR3 sequence is CASSLSGNNEQFF. The CDR3 DNA reads TGTGCCAGCAGCTTATCCGGGAACAATGAGCAGTTCTTC.

This clonotype has a handful of counts. V and J are TRBV4-3 and TRBJ2-3; D remains ambiguous. In germline, CDR1 is LGHNA, CDR2 YSLEER. V lost 0 bases, J lost 8 bases, and 12 bases lay in between. The CDR3 consists of 14 residues. The CDR3 bases are TGCGCCAGCAGCCAAGATCCCGTCTCTAGTACGCAGTATTTT. It is translated as CASSQDPVSSTQYF.

This clonotype was seen only a few times. The V gene is TRBV6-5, the J gene TRBJ2-5; possibly TRBD1 for D (5 bases). Germline loops: CDR1 MNHEY, CDR2 SVGAGI. The CDR3 totals 14 residues. V was pared by 0 bases and J by 5 bases, with 10 bases between. CDR3 DNA sequence: TGTGCCAGCAGTTACTCGGACACCCTGGAGACCCAGTACTTC. Translation gives CASSYSDTLETQYF.

CDR3 DNA sequence: TGTGCCAGCAGAGGAGGGGGCCAAAATACGTACGAGCAGTACTTC. Protein: CASRGGGQNTYEQYF. The chain recombines TRBV28 with TRBJ2-7; TRBD1 might be the D (7 bases). The CDR3 sequence is 15 residues long. Germline CDR1 reads MDHEN; CDR2 reads SYDVKM. Between the trimmed V and J ends, which lost 6 bases and 4 bases, there was a span of 19 bases.

The J gene is TRBJ1-1, the V gene TRBV7-2, with 8 bases aligning to TRBD1. Losses at the gene ends were 7 bases for V and 1 base for J; bases not matched to a gene: 20. This CDR3 region has 19 residues. CDR1 is SGHTA, CDR2 FQGNSA, per germline. The DNA of the CDR3 is TGTGCCAGCATCCCACCCTTCAGTAGTGGCAGGGGGCGGAACACTGAAGCTTTCTTT. Protein sequence: CASIPPFSSGRGRNTEAFF. Full variable domain (remainder filled in from reference TRBV7-2 and TRBJ1-1): GAGVSQSPSNKVTEKGKDVELRCDPISGHTALYWYRQSLGQGLEFLIYFQGNSAPDKSGLPSDRFSAERTGGSVSTLTIQRTQQEDSAVYLCASIPPFSSGRGRNTEAFFGQGTRLTVV.

The chain combines TRBV20-1 with TRBJ2-7, with 8 bases lining up with TRBD2. There are 13 residues in the CDR3. The V gene end was trimmed by 8 bases and the J gene end by 1 base; junction bases not matched to a gene: 7. Per the germline V gene, CDR1 is DFQATT and CDR2 is SNEGSKA (reference sequence). The CDR3 region is CSPWRGASYEQYF. The CDR3 DNA reads as TGCAGTCCCTGGCGGGGGGCGTCCTACGAGCAGTACTTC.

The chain is built from TRBV5-5 and TRBJ2-1; D assignment may be TRBD1 or TRBD2 (5 bases each). The V gene's germline CDR1 is SGHKS and CDR2 YYEKEE (reference sequence). The CDR3 has 17 residues. V was trimmed by 4 bases and J by 2 bases, leaving 19 bases between them. The CDR3 sequence: CASSLSSGTVPYNEQFF. The CDR3 DNA is TGTGCCAGCAGCCTCAGCTCCGGGACGGTCCCCTACAATGAGCAGTTCTTC.

This rearrangement joins TRBV7-9 to TRBJ2-6; D unclear. Germline lookup yields CDR1 SEHNR and CDR2 FQNEAQ (reference sequence). V dropped 4 bases and J dropped 7 bases, with 11 bases sitting between them. The length of the CDR3 is 14 residues. The CDR3 DNA reads as TGTGCCAGCAGCTCGGCCGCGATAGCCAACGTCCTGACTTTC. Protein sequence: CASSSAAIANVLTF.

This chain connects TRBV6-6 to TRBJ2-5, with D possibly being TRBD1 (6 bases). This CDR3 comprises 14 residues. Germline V gives CDR1 MNHNY, CDR2 SVGAGI (reference sequence). Between the trimmed V and J ends, which lost 6 bases and 1 base, there was a span of 12 bases. The CDR3 DNA sequence: TGTGCCAGCAGGCCACAGGGTTTCCAAGAGACCCAGTACTTC. It translates to CASRPQGFQETQYF.

The table lists this clonotype with a few counts. V is TRBV27 and J is TRBJ2-3; no firm D call. The germline gives CDR1 MNHEY, CDR2 SMNVEV (reference sequence). The V and J ends lost 4 bases and 1 base respectively, with 6 bases between them. The CDR3 is made up of 13 amino acids. The CDR3 is CASSYFGTDTQYF. The CDR3 DNA is TGTGCCAGCAGTTATTTCGGCACAGATACGCAGTATTTT.

The V call is TRBV7-3, the J call TRBJ2-3; D remains unclear. The V end lost 4 bases, the J end lost 3 bases, and 14 bases lay between the germline ends. This CDR3 comprises 15 residues. Germline values: CDR1 SGHTA, CDR2 FQGTGA. CDR3 bases: TGTGCCAGCAGCTACTCAGGCGGTAGGACAGATACGCAGTATTTT. This gives the protein CASSYSGGRTDTQYF.

A note on this clonotype: Mismatch with germline at one junction end may stem from a read error. The chain has TRBV5-5 and TRBJ1-1; the D is unclear. The CDR3 is made up of 13 amino acids. Germline-derived CDR1 and CDR2 are SGHKS and YYEKEE (reference sequence). In DNA, the CDR3 is TGTGCCAGCAGCGAAGGCTACAATTCTGAAGCTTGCTTT. Encoded protein: CASSEGYNSEACF. The full variable domain, in which reference TRBV5-5 and TRBJ1-1 provide the parts outside the CDR3, is DAGVTQSPTHLIKTRGQQVTLRCSPISGHKSVSWYQQVLGQGPQFIFQYYEKEERGRGNFPDRFSARQFPNYSSELNVNALLLGDSALYLCASSEGYNSEACFGQGTRLTVV.

With respect to this clonotype: At one boundary the junction diverges from the germline segment, which might be a read error. The V call is TRBV28, the J call TRBJ2-5; D uncertain. The J call may be mistaken, given a closer DNA end match to TRBJ2-7. In germline, CDR1 is MDHEN, CDR2 SYDVKM. The CDR3 length is 13 residues. The CDR3 sequence: CANSPELAYEQYF. The CDR3 region has the DNA TGTGCCAACAGTCCGGAGTTAGCCTACGAGCAGTACTTC.

The CDR3 DNA reads as TGTGCCAGCAGCCACGGCTTAACCAACGTCCTGACTTTC. This codes for CASSHGLTNVLTF. V usage is TRBV27 and J usage is TRBJ2-6; no clear D. The CDR3 is 13 amino acids. V lost 6 bases to trimming and J lost 8 bases, with 11 bases between them. Per the germline V gene, CDR1 is MNHEY and CDR2 is SMNVEV (reference sequence).

The chain employs TRBV4-1 and TRBJ1-2; TRBD1 matches 9 bases. CDR1 is MGHRA, CDR2 YSYEKL, per germline. V trimming: 4 bases; J trimming: 6 bases; junction bases outside the gene matches: 6. The CDR3 is made up of 14 amino acids. The CDR3 nucleotides are TGCGCCAGCAGCCTGGGGACAGGGAGCGATGGCTACACCTTC. As protein: CASSLGTGSDGYTF.

CDR3 nucleotides: TGTGCCAGCTCACCATGGGAAGGGACCCAAGAGACCCAGTACTTC. This gives the protein CASSPWEGTQETQYF. V is TRBV18 and J is TRBJ2-5, with D perhaps matching TRBD1 or TRBD2 (5 bases each). Germline-derived CDR1 and CDR2 are KGHSH and LQKENI. The CDR3 runs 15 residues. V was pared by 2 bases and J by 1 base, with 11 bases between.

The chain has TRBV5-5 and TRBJ1-1, with 9 nucleotides matching TRBD1. Germline values: CDR1 SGHKS, CDR2 YYEKEE (reference sequence). The CDR3 extends over 15 amino acids. With 5 bases clipped from V and 1 base from J, the junction kept 6 bases outside the gene matches. DNA of the CDR3: TGTGCCAGCAGAGGACAGGGGAAGGCGAACACTGAAGCTTTCTTT. Translated: CASRGQGKANTEAFF. The full variable domain, its missing parts supplied by reference TRBV5-5 and TRBJ1-1, is DAGVTQSPTHLIKTRGQQVTLRCSPISGHKSVSWYQQVLGQGPQFIFQYYEKEERGRGNFPDRFSARQFPNYSSELNVNALLLGDSALYLCASRGQGKANTEAFFGQGTRLTVV.

The chain combines TRBV4-1 with TRBJ2-3, with a weak D call TRBD2 (6 bases). There are 16 residues in the CDR3. In germline, CDR1 is MGHRA, CDR2 YSYEKL. Trimming took 3 bases from V and 3 from J, leaving 16 bases between them. CDR3 protein: CASSQRPGTHTDTQYF. In nucleotides, the CDR3 is TGCGCCAGCAGCCAGAGACCCGGGACTCATACAGATACGCAGTATTTT.

The chain recombines TRBV4-3 with TRBJ2-2, with D maybe TRBD1 (8 bases). The CDR3 is 17 amino acids. V was shortened by 0 bases and J by 3 bases, with 14 bases between the two germline ends. Germline V gene lookup returns CDR1 LGHNA and CDR2 YSLEER. For the CDR3, the DNA is TGCGCCAGCAGCCAAGACCGAACAGGGGGGGACACCGGGGAGCTGTTTTTT. Encoded protein: CASSQDRTGGDTGELFF.

Written as DNA, the CDR3 is TGTGCCAGCAGGGACAGGACCTACGAGCAGTACTTC. The encoded protein is CASRDRTYEQYF. The chain recombines TRBV27 with TRBJ2-7, with 7 nucleotides matching TRBD1. The CDR3 runs 12 residues. The ends lost 6 bases at V and 2 bases at J; junction bases unmatched: 1. CDR1 is MNHEY, CDR2 SMNVEV, per germline (reference sequence).

The rearrangement uses TRBV6-5 and TRBJ1-2, with D possibly being TRBD1 (5 bases). CDR1 and CDR2 (germline): MNHEY, SVGAGI. V gave up 8 bases and J gave up 3 bases, with 7 bases separating them. The CDR3 runs 11 residues. CDR3 coding DNA: TGTGCCAGCGAGGGGCACTATGGCTACACCTTC. It specifies CASEGHYGYTF.

The V call is TRBV9, the J call TRBJ2-3, with D uncertain. CDR3 length: 16 amino acids. The ends were cut back, 4 bases at V and 1 base at J, with 16 bases in the middle. CDR1 is SGDLS, CDR2 YYNGEE, per germline. DNA for the CDR3: TGTGCCAGCAGCAGAGTGGCCCCCGGCGGCACAGATACGCAGTATTTT. This sequence encodes CASSRVAPGGTDTQYF.

The table lists this clonotype with a few counts. The rearrangement uses TRBV4-3 and TRBJ1-6, with D hard to call. The germline V gene encodes CDR1 LGHNA and CDR2 YSLEER. The V end was cut by 0 bases, the J end by 3 bases, with 3 bases between. This CDR3 region has 14 residues. The CDR3 nucleotides read TGCGCCAGCAGCCAAGAAGTCTATAATTCACCCCTCCACTTT. Translation gives CASSQEVYNSPLHF.